The present T cell receptor beta chain was sequenced within a study of blood T cell repertoires in COVID-19. Repertoires were generated with immunoSEQ multiplex PCR, while TCRdb's copy carries only in-frame clones and drops some. The repertoire has roughly 100,000 clones, roughly 87% of them found once; the top ten carry approximately 7%. Germline V CDR1 and CDR2: SGHRS, YFSETQ. Unmatched junction bases numbered 12, after V lost 3 bases and J lost 13 bases. The length of the CDR3 is 15 residues. The receptor's source is a man in his late teens or twenties with COVID-19, enrolled during active disease. Sequencing was done on a sample of peripheral blood. The J gene is TRBJ1-6, the V gene TRBV5-1, with 8 bases identical to TRBD1. CDR3 sequence reads: CASSSGTGPIEPLHF. The CDR3 nucleotides are TGCGCCAGCAGCTCCGGGACAGGCCCAATTGAGCCCCTCCACTTT.